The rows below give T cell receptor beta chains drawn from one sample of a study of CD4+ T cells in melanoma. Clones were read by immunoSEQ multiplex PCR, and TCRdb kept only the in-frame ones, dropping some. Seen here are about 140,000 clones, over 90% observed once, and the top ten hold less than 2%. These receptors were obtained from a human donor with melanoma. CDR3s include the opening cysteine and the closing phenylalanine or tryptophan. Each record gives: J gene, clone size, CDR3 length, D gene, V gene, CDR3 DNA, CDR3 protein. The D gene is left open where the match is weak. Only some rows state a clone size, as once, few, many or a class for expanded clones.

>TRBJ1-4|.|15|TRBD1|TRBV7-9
TGTGCCAGCAGCTGGGGACAGGGGGCCGTGGAAAAACTGTTTTTT
CASSWGQGAVEKLFF
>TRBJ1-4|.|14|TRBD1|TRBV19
TGTGCCAGTAGTTATGACAGGGGGAAGGAAAAACTGTTTTTT
CASSYDRGKEKLFF
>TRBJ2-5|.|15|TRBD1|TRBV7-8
TGTGCCAGCAGCCGGAGGGACAGGCCCCAAGAGACCCAGTACTTC
CASSRRDRPQETQYF
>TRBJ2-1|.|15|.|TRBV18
TGTGCCAGCTCGCGGGACCGTCGCTCCTACAATGAGCAGTTCTTC
CASSRDRRSYNEQFF
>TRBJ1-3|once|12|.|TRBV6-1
TGTGCCACCCGGACAGACGGAAACACCATATATTTT
CATRTDGNTIYF
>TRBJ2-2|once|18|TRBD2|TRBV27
TGTGCCAGCAGTCCCACTCCCCCGCAGGGCGGGGGTACCGGGGAGCTGTTTTTT
CASSPTPPQGGGTGELFF
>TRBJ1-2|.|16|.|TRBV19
TGTGCCAGTAAAAGGTCTCAACGAGTGGATAACTATGGCTACACCTTC
CASKRSQRVDNYGYTF
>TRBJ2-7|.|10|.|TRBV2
TGTGCCAGCAGTCACTACGAGCAGTACTTC
CASSHYEQYF
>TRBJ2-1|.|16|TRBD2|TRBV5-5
TGTGCCAGCAGCACAGGACTAGCGTTCTCCTACAATGAGCAGTTCTTC
CASSTGLAFSYNEQFF
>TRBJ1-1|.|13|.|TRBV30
TGTGCCTGGGGGGACGGGATGAACACTGAAGCTTTCTTT
CAWGDGMNTEAFF
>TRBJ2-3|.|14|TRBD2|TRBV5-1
TGCGCCAGCAGACTAGCGGGGCTCACAGATACGCAGTATTTT
CASRLAGLTDTQYF
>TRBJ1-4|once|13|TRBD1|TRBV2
TGTGCCAGCACCGGGACAGGGAGGGAAAAACTGTTTTTT
CASTGTGREKLFF
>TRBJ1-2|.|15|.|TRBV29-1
TGCAGCGTTGGAGGTTCCAGGGGTTCGTCCTATGGCTACACCTTC
CSVGGSRGSSYGYTF
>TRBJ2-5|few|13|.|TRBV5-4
TGTGCCAGCAGCTTCGGCTACCAAGAGACCCAGTACTTC
CASSFGYQETQYF
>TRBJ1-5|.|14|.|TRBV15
TGTGCCACCAGCAGGGCCGGCGGCGATCAGCCCCAGCATTTT
CATSRAGGDQPQHF
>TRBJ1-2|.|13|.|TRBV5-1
TGCGCCAGCACCCGGACGGCTCCCTATGGCTACACCTTC
CASTRTAPYGYTF
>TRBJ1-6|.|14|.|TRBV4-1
TGCGCCAGCGGAAGAGGGGCGAGTAATTCACCCCTCCACTTT
CASGRGASNSPLHF
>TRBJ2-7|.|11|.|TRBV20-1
TGCAGTGCCCCGAGAGGAGACGAGCAGTACTTC
CSAPRGDEQYF
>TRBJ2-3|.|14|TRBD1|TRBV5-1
TGCGCCAGCAGCCTCGGACAGGGACCAGATACGCAGTATTTT
CASSLGQGPDTQYF
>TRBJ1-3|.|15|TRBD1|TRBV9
TGTGCCAGCAGCGTAGCAGGACAGGGTATGCACACCATATATTTT
CASSVAGQGMHTIYF
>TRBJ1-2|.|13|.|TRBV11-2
TGTGCCAGCAGCTCGGTGATCTACTATGGCTACACCTTC
CASSSVIYYGYTF
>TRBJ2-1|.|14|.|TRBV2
TGTGCCAGCAGTGAAGCTTCCGATTGGGGTGAGCAGTTCTTC
CASSEASDWGEQFF
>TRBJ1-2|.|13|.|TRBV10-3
TGTGCCATTGTTTCAGGCGGAGGTGACAGCTACACCTTC
CAIVSGGGDSYTF
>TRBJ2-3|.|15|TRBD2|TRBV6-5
TGTGCCAGCAGTTACGGGACTAGCAAGGCAGATACGCAGTATTTT
CASSYGTSKADTQYF
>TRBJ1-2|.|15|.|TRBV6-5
TGTGCCAGCAGTCGAACAGGGACCCATAACTATGGCTACACCTTC
CASSRTGTHNYGYTF
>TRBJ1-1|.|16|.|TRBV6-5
TGTGCCAGCAGTTCCCTCAATGCTGGGAAGAACACTGAAGCTTTCTTT
CASSSLNAGKNTEAFF
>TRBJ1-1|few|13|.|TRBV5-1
TGCGCCAGCAGCTTTGTCCTAGCTACTGAAGCTTTCTTT
CASSFVLATEAFF